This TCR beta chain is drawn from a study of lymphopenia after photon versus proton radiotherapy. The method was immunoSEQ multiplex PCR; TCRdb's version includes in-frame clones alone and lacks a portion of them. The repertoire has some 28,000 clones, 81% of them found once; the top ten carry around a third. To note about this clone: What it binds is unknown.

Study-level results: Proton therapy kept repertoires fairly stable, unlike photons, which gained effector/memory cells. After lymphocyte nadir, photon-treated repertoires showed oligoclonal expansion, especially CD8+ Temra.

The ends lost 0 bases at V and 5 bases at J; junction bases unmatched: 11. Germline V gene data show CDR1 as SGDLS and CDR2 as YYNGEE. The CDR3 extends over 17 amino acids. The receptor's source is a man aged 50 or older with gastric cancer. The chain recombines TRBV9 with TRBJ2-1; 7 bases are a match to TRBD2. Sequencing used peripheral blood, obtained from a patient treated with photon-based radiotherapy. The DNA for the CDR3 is TGTGCCAGCAGCGTAGGATTTCGCGGGGGATTGGACAATGAGCAGTTCTTC. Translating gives CASSVGFRGGLDNEQFF.